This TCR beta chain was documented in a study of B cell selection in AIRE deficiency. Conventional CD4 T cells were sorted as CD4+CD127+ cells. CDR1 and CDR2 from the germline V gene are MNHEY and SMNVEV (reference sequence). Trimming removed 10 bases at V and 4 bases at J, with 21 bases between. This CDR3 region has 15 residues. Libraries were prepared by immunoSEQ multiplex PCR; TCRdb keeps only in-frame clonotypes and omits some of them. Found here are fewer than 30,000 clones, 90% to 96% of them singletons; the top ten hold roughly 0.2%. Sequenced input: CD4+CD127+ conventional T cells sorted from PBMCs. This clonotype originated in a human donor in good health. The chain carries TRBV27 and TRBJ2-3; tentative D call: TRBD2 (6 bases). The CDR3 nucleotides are TGTGCCATCAAACGGACGGGAGACCCCCCAGATACGCAGTATTTT. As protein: CAIKRTGDPPDTQYF.